This record concerns one TCR beta chain sequence. The antigen it recognizes is unknown. Per-base quality was not reported, and no clone a single base away is much larger than it. Counted from cysteine to phenylalanine, this CDR3 has 13 amino acids. CDR3 DNA is the only sequence kept; it has 39 bases, read in frame from the first base. V is cut back by 5 bases and J by 10 bases, with 7 bases in the junction unmatched. According to the germline V gene (reference sequence), CDR1 reads LNHDA and CDR2 reads SQIVND. This sample is drawn from a study of tissue T cells after allogeneic stem cell transplantation (dated 2022 in TCRdb). In terms of the full investigation: Over an approximately 3-year period, several adult allo-HCT recipients with steroid-refractory GVHD were prospectively enrolled in a research-autopsy study. Every GVHD patient got a graft from a donor, with several grafts unmodified and three CD34-selected to deplete T cells. TCR beta repertoires were profiled across many tissues obtained from research autopsies of patients with and without GVHD, as well as in mouse models of GVHD. For viably preserved blood and marrow, CD3+ T cells were flow-sorted when cell numbers permitted, and smaller samples went directly to DNA extraction. All GVHD patients had gastrointestinal GVHD and received several lines of GVHD-directed therapy; four or five also had skin involvement. The human part of the study was a prospective observational study with no blinding and no randomization.

Broad study findings and their caveats: Not many T cell clones showed up in more than one patient, yet clustering based on motifs uncovered repertoire signatures that were shared across patients in a tissue-specific way. Which tissue TCRs were alloreactive or antigen-specific was not determined in the study, and some of the clones might have been host cells that persisted. Within patients, how anatomically similar tissues were was a major factor shaping TCR repertoire composition, regardless of disease or transplant status. In both patients and mice, T cells from blood and spleen picked up only a limited part of the TCR repertoire that was detected in tissues. The patient cohort was small and clinically heterogeneous, and sampling depth was acknowledged as a limitation.

This sample's time point label indicates: recipient (host-origin) PBMCs collected before allo-HCT. The method was the immunoSEQ multiplex PCR assay. Adaptive Biotechnologies performed the TCRbeta CDR3 sequencing at survey depth and reported CDR3 sequences, V/J genes, productive frequency and template counts. Amplification of TCR beta CDR3 regions started from genomic DNA instead of RNA. The authors processed their data as follows. Jensen-Shannon divergence was used to quantify pairwise repertoire overlap between tissues, with a value of 1 indicating complete divergence and a value of 0 indicating identical repertoires. Based on pairwise JSD values, tissues were grouped by single-linkage agglomerative hierarchical clustering, and the results were shown as dendrograms. GLIPH2 was run on all patient samples with simulation_depth 1000, kmer_min_depth 3 and cdr3_length_cutoff 8, and groups with more than two unique CDR3s were retained. A standardized tissue-overlap score was generated by extrapolating Jaccard GLIPH-group overlap across patients to a standard repertoire size of 1000 clones. Associations of diversity with clinical or experimental variables used linear mixed-effect models with tissue fixed effects and individual random effects. This immuneACCESS table, as held by TCRdb, lists in-frame sequences with V and J called but not all clones. Of the missing ones, under half trace to an unresolved V gene in checked studies; the others have no known cause. Clone size and V and J calls were adopted from that table, with D and trimming inferred from the DNA. Present in this sample are around 25,000 clones, more than 80% of which were seen just once. The ten largest clones capture 2% to 2.5% of the sample.

This clonotype originated in a male donor at least 60 years old who later had graft-versus-host disease after an allogeneic stem cell transplant. The rearranged chain carries TRBV19 and TRBJ2-1, with TRBD2 identical over 8 junction bases. The specimen comprised blood, sampled before transplantation. Here the CDR3 is given as CASSPALAGEQFF. In nucleotides, the sequence is TGTGCCAGTAGTCCCGCCTTAGCGGGAGAGCAGTTCTTC.